These 3 T cell receptor beta chains originate from one sample sequenced in a study of beta chain features in type 1 diabetes. Expressed TCRB transcripts were sequenced because the isolated RNA had all been reverse transcribed beforehand. TCRdb's table, derived via immunoSEQ multiplex PCR, lists solely in-frame clones and lacks some. The sample records about half a million clones, approximately 30% being singletons. Sequencing was performed on naive CD4+ T cells from blood. These receptors were collected from a man younger than 35 in good health.

There are a few counts of this clone. Other DNA sequences within the sample encode an identical CDR3. This rearrangement joins TRBV30 to TRBJ2-6; D gene unclear. Between the trimmed V and J ends, which lost 0 bases and 0 bases, there was a span of 6 bases. The germline CDR1 and CDR2 sequences are GTSNPN and SVGIG (reference sequence). This CDR3 comprises 15 residues. The CDR3 bases are TGTGCCTGGAGTGTACGCGGCTCTGGGGCCAACGTCCTGACTTTC. Translating it yields CAWSVRGSGANVLTF.

The V call is TRBV19, the J call TRBJ2-3; D remains unclear. The CDR3 contains 17 residues. Germline lookup yields CDR1 LNHDA and CDR2 SQIVND (reference sequence). Trimming took off 4 bases at V and 0 bases at J, with 17 bases between the two ends. CDR3 sequence (DNA): TGTGCCAGTAGTAGCCCCCTCCCTTTCGGGAGCACAGATACGCAGTATTTT. Protein product: CASSSPLPFGSTDTQYF.

The J gene is TRBJ2-5, the V gene TRBV7-8; D gene ambiguous. With 1 base removed from V and 0 bases from J, the gap between germline ends came to 6 bases. The V gene's germline CDR1 is SGHVS and CDR2 FQNEAQ. This CDR3 region has 14 residues. In DNA, the CDR3 is TGTGCCAGCAGCTTAGATTTGTACCAAGAGACCCAGTACTTC. This encodes CASSLDLYQETQYF.